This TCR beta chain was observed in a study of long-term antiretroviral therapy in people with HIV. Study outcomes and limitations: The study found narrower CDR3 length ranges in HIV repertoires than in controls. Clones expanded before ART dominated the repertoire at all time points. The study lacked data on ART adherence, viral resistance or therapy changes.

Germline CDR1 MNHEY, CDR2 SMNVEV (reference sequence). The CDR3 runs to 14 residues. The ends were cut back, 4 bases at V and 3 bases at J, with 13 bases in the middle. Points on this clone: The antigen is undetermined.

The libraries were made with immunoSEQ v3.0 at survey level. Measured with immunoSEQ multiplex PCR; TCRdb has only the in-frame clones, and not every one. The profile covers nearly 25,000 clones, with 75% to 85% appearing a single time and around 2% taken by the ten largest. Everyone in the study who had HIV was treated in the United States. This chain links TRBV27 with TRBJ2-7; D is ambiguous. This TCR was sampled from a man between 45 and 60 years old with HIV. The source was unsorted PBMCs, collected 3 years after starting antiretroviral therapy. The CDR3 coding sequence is TGTGCCAGCAGTTATGGTCGACAAAGCTACGAGCAGTACTTC. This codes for CASSYGRQSYEQYF.